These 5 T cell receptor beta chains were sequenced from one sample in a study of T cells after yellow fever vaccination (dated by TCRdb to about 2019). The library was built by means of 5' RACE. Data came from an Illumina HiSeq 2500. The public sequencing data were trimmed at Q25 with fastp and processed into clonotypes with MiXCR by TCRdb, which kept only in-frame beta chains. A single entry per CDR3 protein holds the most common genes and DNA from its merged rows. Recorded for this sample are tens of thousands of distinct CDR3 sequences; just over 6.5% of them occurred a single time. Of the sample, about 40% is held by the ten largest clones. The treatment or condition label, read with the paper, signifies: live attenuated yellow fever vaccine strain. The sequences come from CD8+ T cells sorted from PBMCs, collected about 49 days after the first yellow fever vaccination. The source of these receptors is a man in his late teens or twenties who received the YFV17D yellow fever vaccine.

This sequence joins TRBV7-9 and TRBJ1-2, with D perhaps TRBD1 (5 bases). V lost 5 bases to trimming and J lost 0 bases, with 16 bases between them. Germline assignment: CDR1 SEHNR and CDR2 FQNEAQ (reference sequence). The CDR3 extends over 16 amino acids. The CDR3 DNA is TGTGCCAGCAGCCCATTACCGAGGGACTCTAACTATGGCTACACCTTC. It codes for CASSPLPRDSNYGYTF.

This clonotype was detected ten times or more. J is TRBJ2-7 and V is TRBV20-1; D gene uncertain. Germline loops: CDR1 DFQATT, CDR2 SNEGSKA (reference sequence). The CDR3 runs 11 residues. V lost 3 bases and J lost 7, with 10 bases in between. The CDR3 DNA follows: TGCAGTGCTAGGCTACTAAAGGAGCAGTACTTC. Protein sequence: CSARLLKEQYF.

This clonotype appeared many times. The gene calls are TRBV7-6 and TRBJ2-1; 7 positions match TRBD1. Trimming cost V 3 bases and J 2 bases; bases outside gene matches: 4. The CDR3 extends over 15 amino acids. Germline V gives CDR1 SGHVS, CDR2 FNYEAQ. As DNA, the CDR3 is TGTGCCAGCAGCTTTTCCGGGACAGCCTACAATGAGCAGTTCTTC. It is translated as CASSFSGTAYNEQFF.

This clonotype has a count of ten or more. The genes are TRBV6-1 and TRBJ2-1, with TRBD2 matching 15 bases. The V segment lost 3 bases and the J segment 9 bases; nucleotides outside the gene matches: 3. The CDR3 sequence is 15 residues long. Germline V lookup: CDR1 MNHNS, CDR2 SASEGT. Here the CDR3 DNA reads TGTGCCAGCAGTGATGGACTAGCGGGGGGGGTTGAGCAGTTCTTC. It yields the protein CASSDGLAGGVEQFF.

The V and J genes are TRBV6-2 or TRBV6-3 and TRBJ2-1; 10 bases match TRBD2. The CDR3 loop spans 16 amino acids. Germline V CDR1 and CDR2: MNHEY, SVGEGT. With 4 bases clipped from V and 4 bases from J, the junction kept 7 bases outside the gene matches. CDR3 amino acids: CASSWLAGVSYNEQFF. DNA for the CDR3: TGTGCCAGCAGTTGGCTAGCGGGGGTCTCGTACAATGAGCAGTTCTTC.